Presented here are 19 T cell receptor beta chains from one specimen sequenced in a study of T cell responses to AZD1222 COVID-19 vaccine. TCRdb's copy holds only in-frame clones and misses some; the assay was immunoSEQ multiplex PCR. This sample has 110,000 to 150,000 clones, with roughly 93% found just once. The sample in question was peripheral blood, obtained 28 days after the second AZD1222 dose. These receptors all stem from an adult who received the AZD1222 COVID-19 vaccine.

The chain is built from TRBV19 and TRBJ1-2; 7 nucleotides align to TRBD1. Losses at the gene ends were 4 bases for V and 5 bases for J; bases not matched to a gene: 16. Germline lookup yields CDR1 LNHDA and CDR2 SQIVND (reference sequence). The CDR3 has 17 residues. CDR3 DNA: TGTGCCAGTAGTAGTCGATTGGGACAGACTACATTTTATGGCTACACCTTC. Protein: CASSSRLGQTTFYGYTF. Looking up the rest from reference TRBV19 and TRBJ1-2 gives the full variable domain: DGGITQSPKYLFRKEGQNVTLSCEQNLNHDAMYWYRQDPGQGLRLIYYSQIVNDFQKGDIAEGYSVSREKKESFPLTVTSAQKNPTAFYLCASSSRLGQTTFYGYTFGSGTRLTVV.

This CDR3 reads CASSEYPGTANSPLHF. CDR3 in DNA: TGTGCCAGCAGTGAATACCCGGGAACGGCAAATTCACCCCTCCACTTT. The rearrangement joins TRBV25-1 to TRBJ1-6; D not resolved. Trimming shortened V by 0 bases and J by 7 bases, and 13 bases separated the two germline ends. The CDR3 runs 16 residues. Germline V gene data show CDR1 as MGHDK and CDR2 as SYGVNS.

The V gene is TRBV27, the J gene TRBJ2-7; 8 bases are shared with TRBD2. Germline V gives CDR1 MNHEY, CDR2 SMNVEV (reference sequence). With 5 bases clipped from V and 5 bases from J, the junction kept 17 bases outside the gene matches. This CDR3 comprises 17 residues. CDR3 DNA: TGTGCCAGCAGTCATTTACGAAGCGGGACTAGGATCCACGAGCAGTACTTC. It is translated as CASSHLRSGTRIHEQYF.

V and J are TRBV3-1 (or the pseudogene TRBV3-2) and TRBJ2-5; 8 nucleotides line up with TRBD2. V shed 4 bases and J 0 bases; nucleotides not matched to a gene: 7. CDR1 LGHDT and CDR2 YNNKEL come from the germline V gene (reference sequence). This CDR3 comprises 16 residues. CDR3 sequence (DNA): TGTGCCAGCAGCCCCGGGGCTAGCGGGTACCAAGAGACCCAGTACTTC. This sequence encodes CASSPGASGYQETQYF.

This sequence joins TRBV11-2 and TRBJ1-2, with 9 bases aligning to TRBD1. Trimming cost V 5 bases and J 4 bases; bases outside gene matches: 8. The CDR3 is 15 residues long. Germline V gene data show CDR1 as SGHAT and CDR2 as FQNNGV. The chain's CDR3 is CASSLQGAQGYGYTF. CDR3 bases: TGTGCCAGCAGCCTACAGGGGGCGCAGGGCTATGGCTACACCTTC.

A few counts support this clone. The CDR3 sequence is CASSYAVAVLSQETQYF. The CDR3 bases are TGTGCCAGCAGCTACGCGGTGGCAGTCTTGAGTCAAGAGACCCAGTACTTC. The chain combines TRBV7-2 with TRBJ2-5; D unclear. The CDR3 runs to 17 residues. V shed 4 bases and J shed 2 bases, with 20 bases lying between them. Germline V lookup: CDR1 SGHTA, CDR2 FQGNSA.

The chain links TRBV10-3 to TRBJ2-7; D remains unclear. Trimming took 6 bases from V and 6 from J, leaving 3 bases between them. CDR1 ENHRY and CDR2 SYGVKD come from the germline V gene. The CDR3 is made up of 9 amino acids. CDR3 sequence reads: CAIRTEQYF. The CDR3, as DNA: TGTGCCATCAGAACCGAGCAGTACTTC.

The chain recombines TRBV9 with TRBJ2-3; 8 positions agree with TRBD1. The length of the CDR3 is 13 residues. With V trimmed by 4 bases and J by 4 bases, 2 bases remained unmatched. CDR1 SGDLS and CDR2 YYNGEE come from the germline V gene. CDR3 loop: CASSPGGADTQYF. CDR3 nucleotide sequence: TGTGCCAGCAGCCCAGGGGGCGCAGATACGCAGTATTTT.

The rearrangement links TRBV4-2 to TRBJ1-4; D ambiguous. Germline V gene sequence: CDR1 LGHNA, CDR2 YNFKEQ. The CDR3 covers 13 residues. V dropped 1 base and J dropped 8 bases, with 8 bases sitting between them. The CDR3 coding sequence is TGTGCCAGCAGCCAAGGGGTCGGGGAAAAACTGTTTTTT. It yields the protein CASSQGVGEKLFF.

The V and J genes are TRBV5-6 and TRBJ1-1; D is possibly TRBD1 (5 bases). The germline V gene encodes CDR1 SGHDT and CDR2 YYEEEE. Trimming left V 1 base short and J 4 bases short, with 14 bases between. The CDR3 consists of 15 residues. Here the CDR3 DNA reads TGTGCCAGCAGCTTGTTGGGTGGGGCGCCCACTGAAGCTTTCTTT. Translating it yields CASSLLGGAPTEAFF.

CDR3 sequence: CASSVGVRGPETQYF. The CDR3 region has the DNA TGTGCCAGCAGCGTAGGGGTGAGGGGACCAGAGACCCAGTACTTC. The J gene is TRBJ2-5, the V gene TRBV9; perhaps D is TRBD1 or TRBD2 (5 bases each). With 0 bases removed from V and 4 bases from J, the gap between germline ends came to 13 bases. Germline-derived CDR1 and CDR2 are SGDLS and YYNGEE. This CDR3 is built from 15 residues.

This chain joins TRBV9 and TRBJ2-1, with TRBD2 matching 9 bases. Germline V gene lookup returns CDR1 SGDLS and CDR2 YYNGEE. Trimming removed 9 bases from V and 8 bases from J; junction bases left unmatched: 12. CDR3 length: 14 residues. CDR3 region: CATSERGAWDEQFF. The CDR3 nucleotides read TGTGCCACTTCCGAGCGGGGGGCTTGGGATGAGCAGTTCTTC.

The rearrangement links TRBV12-3 or TRBV12-4 to TRBJ1-2; D unclear. The CDR3 spans 12 residues. Trimming took off 0 bases at V and 8 bases at J, with 7 bases between the two ends. CDR3 nucleotide sequence: TGTGCCAGCAGTTTAGCACAACTAGGCTACACCTTC. This encodes CASSLAQLGYTF.

The chain couples TRBV2 to TRBJ1-1; D is unresolved. CDR3 size: 14 residues. Germline V lookup: CDR1 SNHLY, CDR2 FYNNEI. Between the trimmed V and J ends, which lost 3 bases and 1 base, there was a span of 9 bases. CDR3 sequence reads: CASSERRQNTEAFF. The CDR3 DNA follows: TGTGCCAGCAGTGAGAGGAGACAGAACACTGAAGCTTTCTTT.

This clone is a singleton in its sample. The J gene is TRBJ1-2, the V gene TRBV9; D remains ambiguous. From germline, CDR1 is SGDLS and CDR2 YYNGEE. This CDR3 spans 15 amino acids. Deletions cut 0 bases from V and 4 bases from J, with 13 bases between. For the CDR3, the DNA is TGTGCCAGCAGCGTAGCGGACCTGACGCTCTATGGCTACACCTTC. It translates to CASSVADLTLYGYTF.

The J gene is TRBJ1-2, the V gene TRBV19; D is unclear. Germline V gene sequence: CDR1 LNHDA, CDR2 SQIVND (reference sequence). The CDR3 runs to 12 residues. The V gene lost 6 bases and the J gene lost 6 bases, with 11 bases spanning the gap. CDR3: CASSPSPNGYTF. CDR3 nucleotides: TGTGCCAGTAGCCCCTCGCCGAATGGCTACACCTTC.

This chain uses TRBV7-3 with TRBJ1-2; no firm D call. Germline V gene data show CDR1 as SGHTA and CDR2 as FQGTGA. This CDR3 is 13 amino acids long. Trimming took 5 bases from V and 8 from J, leaving 15 bases between them. Here the CDR3 reads CASSPSKFMGYTF. CDR3 DNA: TGTGCCAGCAGCCCCTCCAAGTTTATGGGCTACACCTTC.

The chain combines TRBV4-1 with TRBJ2-2; possibly TRBD2 for D (6 bases). The V gene's germline CDR1 is MGHRA and CDR2 YSYEKL. Trimming stripped 6 bases from V and 5 bases from J, with 13 bases between. CDR3 size: 14 residues. The CDR3 bases are TGCGCCAGCAGGCGGGATCTGGTTACCGGGGAGCTGTTTTTT. Amino acid sequence: CASRRDLVTGELFF.

This clone was found a few times. This rearrangement joins TRBV3-1 (or the pseudogene TRBV3-2) to TRBJ2-3, with D perhaps being TRBD1 or TRBD2 (5 bases each). V was cut by 7 bases and J by 4 bases, with 12 bases left in between. Germline V gene sequence: CDR1 LGHDT, CDR2 YNNKEL (reference sequence). CDR3 length: 13 residues. This chain's CDR3 is CASNPGTPDTQYF. In DNA form, the CDR3 reads TGTGCCAGCAACCCCGGGACCCCAGATACGCAGTATTTT.